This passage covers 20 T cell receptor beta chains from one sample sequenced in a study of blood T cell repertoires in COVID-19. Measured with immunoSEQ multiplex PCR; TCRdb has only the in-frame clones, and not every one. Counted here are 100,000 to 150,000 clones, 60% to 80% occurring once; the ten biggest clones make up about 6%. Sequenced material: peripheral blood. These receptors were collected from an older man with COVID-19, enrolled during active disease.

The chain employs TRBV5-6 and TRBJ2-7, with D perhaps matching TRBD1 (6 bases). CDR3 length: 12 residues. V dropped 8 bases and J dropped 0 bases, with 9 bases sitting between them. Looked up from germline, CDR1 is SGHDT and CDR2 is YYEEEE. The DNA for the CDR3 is TGTGCCAGTGGGGGCGCCTCCTACGAGCAGTACTTC. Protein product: CASGGASYEQYF.

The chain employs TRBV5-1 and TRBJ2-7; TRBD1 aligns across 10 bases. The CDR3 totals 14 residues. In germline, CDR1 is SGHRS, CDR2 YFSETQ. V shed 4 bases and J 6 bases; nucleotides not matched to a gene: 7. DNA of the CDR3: TGCGCCAGCAGCGTTGGGACAGGGGCGGGCGAGCAGTACTTC. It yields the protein CASSVGTGAGEQYF.

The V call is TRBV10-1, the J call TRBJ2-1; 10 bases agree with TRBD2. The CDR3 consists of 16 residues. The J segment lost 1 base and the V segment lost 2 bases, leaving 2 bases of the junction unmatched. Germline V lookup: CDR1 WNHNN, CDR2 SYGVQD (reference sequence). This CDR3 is CASSERTSGSYNEQFF. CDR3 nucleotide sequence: TGCGCCAGCAGTGAGAGGACTAGCGGTTCCTACAATGAGCAGTTCTTC.

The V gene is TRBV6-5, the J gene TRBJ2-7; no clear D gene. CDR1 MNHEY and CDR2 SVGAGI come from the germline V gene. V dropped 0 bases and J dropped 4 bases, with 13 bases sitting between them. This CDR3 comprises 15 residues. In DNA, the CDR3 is TGTGCCAGCAGTTACTCGATAATTGCGGTTTACGAGCAGTACTTC. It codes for CASSYSIIAVYEQYF.

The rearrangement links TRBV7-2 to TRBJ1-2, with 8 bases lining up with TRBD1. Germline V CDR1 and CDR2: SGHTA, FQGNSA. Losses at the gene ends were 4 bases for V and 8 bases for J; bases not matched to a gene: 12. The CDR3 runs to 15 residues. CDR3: CASSYKPQGAEGYTF. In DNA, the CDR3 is TGTGCCAGCAGCTACAAACCTCAGGGGGCCGAGGGCTACACCTTC.

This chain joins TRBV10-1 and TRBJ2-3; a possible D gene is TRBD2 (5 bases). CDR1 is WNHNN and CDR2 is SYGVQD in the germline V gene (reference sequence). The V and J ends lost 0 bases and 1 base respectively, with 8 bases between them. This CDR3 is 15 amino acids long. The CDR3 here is CASSESVGGTDTQYF. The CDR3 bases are TGCGCCAGCAGTGAGTCGGTCGGGGGCACAGATACGCAGTATTTT.

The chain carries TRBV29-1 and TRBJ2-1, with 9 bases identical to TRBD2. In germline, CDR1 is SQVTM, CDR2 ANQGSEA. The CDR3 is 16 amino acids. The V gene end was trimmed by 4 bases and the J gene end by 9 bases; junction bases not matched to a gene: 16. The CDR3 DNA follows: TGCAGCGTTGCCCCGCCGGGACTAGCTGAATCCGGTGAGCAGTTCTTC. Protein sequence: CSVAPPGLAESGEQFF.

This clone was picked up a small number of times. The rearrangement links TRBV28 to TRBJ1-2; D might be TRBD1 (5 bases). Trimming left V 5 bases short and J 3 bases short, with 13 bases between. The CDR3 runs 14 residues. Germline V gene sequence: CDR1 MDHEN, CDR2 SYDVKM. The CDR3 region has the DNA TGTGCCAGCAGTCCCGGGGGGGTCTACTATGGCTACACCTTC. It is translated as CASSPGGVYYGYTF.

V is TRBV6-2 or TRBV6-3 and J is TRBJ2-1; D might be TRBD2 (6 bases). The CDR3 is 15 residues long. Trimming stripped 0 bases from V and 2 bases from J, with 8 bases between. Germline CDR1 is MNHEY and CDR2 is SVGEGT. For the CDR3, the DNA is TGTGCCAGCAGTTACTCTAGCGGAGCCTACAATGAGCAGTTCTTC. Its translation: CASSYSSGAYNEQFF.

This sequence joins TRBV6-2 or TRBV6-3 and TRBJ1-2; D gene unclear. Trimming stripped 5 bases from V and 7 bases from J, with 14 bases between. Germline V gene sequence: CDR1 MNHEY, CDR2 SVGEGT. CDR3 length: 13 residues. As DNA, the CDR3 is TGTGCCAGCAGTCCGGGAATCCCGTCTGGCTACACCTTC. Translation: CASSPGIPSGYTF.

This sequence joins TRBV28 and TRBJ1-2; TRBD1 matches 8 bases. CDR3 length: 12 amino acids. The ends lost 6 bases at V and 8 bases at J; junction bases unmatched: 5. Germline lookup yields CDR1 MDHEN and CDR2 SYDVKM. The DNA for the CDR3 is TGTGCCAGCAGGGGACAGGCGTTGGGCTACACCTTC. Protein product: CASRGQALGYTF.

The DNA of the CDR3 is TGTGCCAGCAGTTACCACGACACTACCGGGGAGCTGTTTTTT. It encodes CASSYHDTTGELFF. This sequence joins TRBV6-5 and TRBJ2-2; D is uncertain. The germline CDR1 and CDR2 sequences are MNHEY and SVGAGI. Trimming cost V 2 bases and J 5 bases, with 9 bases left between them. The CDR3 extends over 14 amino acids.

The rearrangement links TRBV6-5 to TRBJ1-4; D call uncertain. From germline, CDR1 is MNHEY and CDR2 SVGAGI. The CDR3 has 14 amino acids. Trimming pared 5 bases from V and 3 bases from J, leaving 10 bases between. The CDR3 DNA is TGTGCCAGCAGTCGGGAGTTGGCTAATGAAAAACTGTTTTTT. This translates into CASSRELANEKLFF.

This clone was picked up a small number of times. The CDR3 is CASAGGPKTGELFF. In nucleotides, the CDR3 is TGTGCCAGCGCGGGAGGGCCAAAAACCGGGGAGCTGTTTTTT. The rearrangement uses TRBV13 and TRBJ2-2; TRBD2 matches at 9 bases. The germline V gene has CDR1 PRHDT and CDR2 FYEKMQ (reference sequence). The CDR3 length is 14 residues. Trimming removed 8 bases from V and 5 bases from J; junction bases left unmatched: 6.

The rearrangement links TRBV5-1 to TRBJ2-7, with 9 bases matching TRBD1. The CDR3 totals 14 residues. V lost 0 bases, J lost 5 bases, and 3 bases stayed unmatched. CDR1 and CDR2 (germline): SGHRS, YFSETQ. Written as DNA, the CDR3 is TGCGCCAGCAGCTTGGACAGGGGGCACCACGAGCAGTACTTC. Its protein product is CASSLDRGHHEQYF.

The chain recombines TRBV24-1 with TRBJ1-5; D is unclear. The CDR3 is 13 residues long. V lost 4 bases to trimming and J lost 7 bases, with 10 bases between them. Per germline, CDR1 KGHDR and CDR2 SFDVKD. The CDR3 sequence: CATSDFRGQPQHF. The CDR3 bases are TGTGCCACCAGTGACTTCCGAGGCCAGCCCCAGCATTTT.

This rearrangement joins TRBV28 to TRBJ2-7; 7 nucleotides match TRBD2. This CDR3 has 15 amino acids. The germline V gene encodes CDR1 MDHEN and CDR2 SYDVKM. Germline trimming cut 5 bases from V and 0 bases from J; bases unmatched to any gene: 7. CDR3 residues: CASSPLALSSYEQYF. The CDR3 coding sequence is TGTGCCAGCAGTCCACTAGCGCTAAGCTCCTACGAGCAGTACTTC.

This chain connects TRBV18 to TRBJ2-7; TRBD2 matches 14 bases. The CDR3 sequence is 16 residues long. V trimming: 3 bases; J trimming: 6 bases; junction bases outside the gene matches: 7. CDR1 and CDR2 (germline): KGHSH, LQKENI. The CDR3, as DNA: TGTGCCAGCTCACCGGGACTAGCGGGAGAGGCAGGCGAGCAGTACTTC. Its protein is CASSPGLAGEAGEQYF.

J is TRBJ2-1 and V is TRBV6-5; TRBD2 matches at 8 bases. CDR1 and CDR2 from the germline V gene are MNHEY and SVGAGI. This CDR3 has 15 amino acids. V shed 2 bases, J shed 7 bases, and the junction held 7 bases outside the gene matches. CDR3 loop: CASSYGAGGNNEQFF. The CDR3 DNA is TGTGCCAGCAGTTACGGTGCGGGAGGTAATAATGAGCAGTTCTTC.

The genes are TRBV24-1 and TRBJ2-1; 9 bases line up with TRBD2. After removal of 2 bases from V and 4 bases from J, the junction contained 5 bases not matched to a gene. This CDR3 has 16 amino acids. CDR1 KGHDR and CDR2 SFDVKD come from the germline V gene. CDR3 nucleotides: TGTGCCACCAGTGATTCCTCCCTAGCGGGGTACAATGAGCAGTTCTTC. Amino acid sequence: CATSDSSLAGYNEQFF.